Listed here is a single T cell receptor (beta chain). There is no known antigen for this receptor. Per-base quality was not reported, and no clone a single base away is much larger than it. The CDR3 holds 16 amino acids from the cysteine to the phenylalanine. The read is trimmed to its CDR3 DNA, 48 bases read in frame from base 1. The V end gives up 2 bases and the J end 5 bases, leaving 8 bases in the junction not matched to a gene. The germline V gene encodes CDR1 SGHDN and CDR2 FVKESK. This sample is drawn from a study of T cell responses to AZD1222 COVID-19 vaccine (dated by TCRdb to the early 2020s). Concerning the study at large: Because spike-specific TCR depth and breadth did not differ between the two schedules, AZD1222 recipients who got a second dose at roughly 4 weeks were pooled with those who got a second dose at roughly 12 weeks. Trial participants were enrolled into age subgroups of 18-55, 56-69 and 70-plus years, which contained 148, 28 and 57 TCR-sequenced participants, respectively. A total of approximately 240 trial participants underwent TCR sequencing, of whom about 200 received two doses of AZD1222 and some 25 received two doses of the MenACWY control vaccine.

Overall results and qualifications from the work: Conclusions about previously exposed vaccinees are limited because only six or seven AZD1222 recipients were SARS-CoV-2 seropositive at baseline. The whole spike protein was spanned by vaccine-associated CD4 TCRs, and dominant responses were seen in regions 160-218 and 743-854. Participants were mostly white British, with more females than males. The authors suggested clonal diversity may have been underestimated. Because no day 14 peak-response samples were available, the repertoires could be characterized only after the peak T cell response. The 56-69-year group was small, and its depth increase did not reach significance, likely because of low power. After two AZD1222 doses, both the breadth and the depth of spike-specific TCRs were significantly higher than at day 0 and than in MenACWY recipients. Nearly half of unique spike-specific TCRs reportedly recognized epitopes outside regions mutated in the B.1.351 and B.1.1.7 variants.

The CDR3 regions of human TCRbeta chains were subjected to immunosequencing. The paper's data handling went like this. Repertoire TCRs were matched against a reference library of SARS-CoV-2-specific TCRs generated with the MIRA antigen-specificity platform. Breadth was defined as the fraction of unique TCRs that were SARS-CoV-2-associated. Depth was defined as the fraction of total T cells that were SARS-CoV-2-associated. Each spike-specific TCR was assigned to its reactive spike region and to a CD4 or CD8 class using the MIRA data. Log10-transformed breadth and depth values were compared by one-way ANOVA with Sidak's multiple comparisons tests. What TCRdb holds here is the immuneACCESS table cut down to in-frame rearrangements. Part of the clones is not present; checked against another copy, under half of the missing clones reflect an unresolved V gene, and the others are unexplained. The V and J calls and clone size were taken over from that table, and D and trimming were inferred from the DNA. This sample gives 150,000 to 200,000 clones in total; 85% to 95% of them show up just once. The ten largest clones capture about 10% of the sample.

This specimen's time point label, interpreted: baseline before first vaccination. The vaccinee samples were drawn from two UK trials, COV001 and COV002, one of which was a single-blind randomized controlled phase 2/3 trial testing AZD1222 (ChAdOx1 nCoV-19) in healthy adults. For TCRbeta chain sequencing, PBMC samples from trial participants were taken at day 0 and at day 28 after the second dose. The receptor comes from an adult in good health. Recombination joined TRBV14 with TRBJ2-3, with 9 bases aligning to TRBD1. The specimen comprised peripheral blood, sampled on day 0 of AZD1222 vaccination. The CDR3 here reads CASSQSGGTGLDTQYF. The nucleotide sequence reads TGTGCCAGCAGCCAAAGTGGTGGGACAGGGTTAGATACGCAGTATTTT. The entire variable domain, with the stretches around the CDR3 drawn from the reference TRBV14 and TRBJ2-3 proteins, is EAGVTQFPSHSVIEKGQTVTLRCDPISGHDNLYWYRRVMGKEIKFLLHFVKESKQDESGMPNNRFLAERTGGTYSTLKVQPAELEDSGVYFCASSQSGGTGLDTQYFGPGTRLTVL.